This T cell receptor beta chain was captured in a study of response to subunit inactivated influenza vaccine. Using its own MiXCR run on the RT-PCR reads, TCRdb lists one record per CDR3 protein. The repertoire has about 240,000 distinct CDR3 sequences, 12% of them found once; the top ten carry approximately 8.3%. Trimming cost V 4 bases and J 10 bases, with 11 bases left between them. The CDR3 covers 12 residues. Germline V gene data show CDR1 as SGHAT and CDR2 as FQNNGV. Study-wide findings and caveats: Few additional T cells are recruited per seasonal influenza vaccination, authors suggested.

There are many counts of this clonotype. The antigen is undetermined. This chain joins TRBV11-2 and TRBJ2-1; tentative D call: TRBD2 (6 bases). The sequence was collected from a man in his forties or fifties who received an inactivated influenza vaccine. The material was non-naive T cells sorted from PBMCs, obtained less than 15 days before vaccination. CDR3 protein: CASSSSGGEQFF. CDR3 nucleotides: TGTGCCAGCAGCTCCTCTGGGGGGGAGCAGTTCTTC.